Listed below are T cell receptor beta chains from one sample, sequenced in a study of response to subunit inactivated influenza vaccine. Using its own MiXCR run on the RT-PCR reads, TCRdb lists one record per CDR3 protein. The sample shows around 490,000 distinct CDR3 sequences, approximately 7.7% of them seen only once. The sample consisted of PBMCs from blood, taken roughly 24 months after vaccination. All receptors come from a man between 50 and 75 years old who received an inactivated influenza vaccine. CDR3s include the opening cysteine and the closing phenylalanine or tryptophan. Each record gives: V gene, CDR3 protein.

>TRBV20-1
CSARRGATMNTEAFF
>TRBV20-1
CSARSAGLGGDTQYF
>TRBV3-1
CASSQGVQGTHAAGNTEAFF
>TRBV5-1
CASSLVGGESVGTEAFF
>TRBV29-1
CSVVTGQNYGYTF
>TRBV20-1
CSARFAGITGELFF
>TRBV10-3
CAISEPMGAGYNEQFF
>TRBV28
CASRGGLNQPQHF
>TRBV11-1
CASSLAQEGRNATNEKLFF
>TRBV5-1
CASSSGTSGVLQFF
>TRBV7-2
CASSLLAVPTDTQYF
>TRBV9
CASSVAWGTSTDTQYF
>TRBV30
CAWTESGNTIYF
>TRBV7-9
CASSLAHPRGSYEQYF
>TRBV7-8
CASSFAVGLNTGELFF
>TRBV28
CASSSYSYEQYF
>TRBV20-1
CSASQTSGTGTEAFF
>TRBV4-1
CASSQVGWLGQETQYF
>TRBV12-3/TRBV12-4
CASSKGDKTYEQYF
>TRBV11-1
CASSKIRDRGPRDYGYTF
>TRBV4-3
CASSQGTGNYEQYF
>TRBV9
CASSVAHTGGRETQYF
>TRBV7-9
CASSFESGRYNEQFF
>TRBV15
CATSRDLVVDEAFF
>TRBV4-3
CASSQEEASGDEQFF
>TRBV12-2
CASRLHRDVDSPLHF
>TRBV10-3
CAISVTSGGPLGEQFF
>TRBV29-1
CSVEKGLAGYYNEQFF
>TRBV18
CASSIGTSGTGELFF
>TRBV7-8
CASSLPTGMNTGELFF
>TRBV20-1
CSARDPRRNTEAFF
>TRBV3-1
CASSQRTGMEGYNEQFF
>TRBV6-5
CASSYSGGQTGVLGYTF
>TRBV7-2
CASSPGTEWQYF
>TRBV7-2
CASSLVSGGPPDTQYF
>TRBV5-1
CASSLGKSRAPNEQFF
>TRBV4-1
CASSQGGAYFDNQPQHF
>TRBV12-3/TRBV12-4
CASSLGTQYF
>TRBV20-1
CSAAPNLGNTIYF
>TRBV29-1
CSVDQSSYNEQFF
>TRBV4-1
CASSWTGDSNEKLFF
>TRBV13
CASSSSGTANVLTF
>TRBV6-5
CASSYTGRLQETQYF
>TRBV10-3
CAISELGTGKNIQYF
>TRBV4-3
CASSQGMDSPLHF
>TRBV5-6
CASSLRLSTDTQYF
>TRBV20-1
CSASTGGIYGYTF
>TRBV20-1
CSADFPGGGLETQYF
>TRBV20-1
CSAREPGRADTQYF
>TRBV18
CASSPAGETQYF
>TRBV6-2/TRBV6-3
CASRRRQSSSYNEQFF
>TRBV29-1
CSVGGGRETQYF
>TRBV10-3
CAISEWDSNQPQHF
>TRBV12-3/TRBV12-4
CASSLRRWQGGNTGELFF
>TRBV4-3
CASSQDSRAGNTIYF
>TRBV20-1
CSASIAGGLSYNEQFF
>TRBV7-6
CASSFARGLSSTEAFF
>TRBV4-3
CASSLTGTGDEKLFF